This TCR beta chain was sequenced in a study of T cell changes during pregnancy in multiple sclerosis. Profiling relied on immunoSEQ multiplex PCR, and the TCRdb table lists in-frame clones only, not all of them. The data contain 50,000 to 65,000 clones, about 89% of them singletons. V gave up 7 bases and J gave up 5 bases, with 15 bases separating them. The CDR3 length is 14 residues. Germline assignment: CDR1 LNHDA and CDR2 SQIVND (reference sequence). The chain is built from TRBV19 and TRBJ2-4; possibly TRBD1 for D (7 bases). Sequenced here: CD4+ T cells from peripheral blood mononuclear cells, sampled in the first trimester of pregnancy. This clonotype was obtained from a female donor with multiple sclerosis, enrolled in a pregnancy study. CDR3 amino acids: CASTGRGVENIQYF. The DNA for the CDR3 is TGTGCCAGTACCGGCAGGGGGGTTGAAAACATTCAGTACTTC.